The rows below give T cell receptor beta chains drawn from one sample of a study of metastatic and nonmetastatic thyroid tumors. TCRdb re-called clones via MiXCR from the PCR reads. The sample consists of 15,000 to 20,000 clones, roughly 32% of them appearing once. Sequencing input: tumor tissue. These TCRs come from a female donor with papillary thyroid cancer or a benign thyroid nodule (not recorded which). Some clones in this sample may be carry-over from other donors' samples. Both conserved end residues are part of each CDR3. D genes are given only for firm matches. The size field is filled for only some rows; it gives once, few, many or a size class.

clone size	V gene	J gene	D gene	CDR3 protein	CDR3 DNA
many	TRBV12-3/TRBV12-4	TRBJ2-7	.	CASSLGAGIYEQYF	TGTGCCAGCAGTTTAGGTGCAGGGATTTACGAGCAGTACTTC
many	TRBV6-4	TRBJ2-1	.	CASSIETQGPHEQFF	TGTGCCAGCAGTATCGAGACACAGGGCCCCCATGAGCAGTTCTTC
once	TRBV9	TRBJ1-6	.	CASSGRLSSYNSPLHF	TGTGCCAGCAGCGGACGACTGAGCTCCTATAATTCACCCCTCCACTTT
.	TRBV4-1	TRBJ1-6	.	CASSQGQTDSPLHF	TGCGCCAGCAGCCAGGGGCAAACGGATTCACCCCTCCACTTT
medium-sized	TRBV20-1	TRBJ1-4	.	CSAREGGANEKLFF	TGCAGTGCCAGGGAGGGAGGAGCTAATGAAAAACTGTTTTTT
many	TRBV5-6	TRBJ2-4	TRBD2	CASGGGAGDIIQYF	TGTGCCAGCGGGGGAGGAGCGGGGGATATCATTCAGTACTTC
many	TRBV19	TRBJ1-3	.	CASSPTWWGRVSGNTVYF	TGTGCCAGTAGTCCCACATGGTGGGGACGGGTATCTGGAAACACCGTATATTTT
many	TRBV18	TRBJ1-2	TRBD1	CASSPYGQGAGYTF	TGTGCCAGCTCACCATACGGACAGGGGGCGGGCTACACCTTC
.	TRBV5-1	TRBJ2-7	.	CASSSYGYEQYF	TGCGCCAGCAGCTCCTACGGCTACGAGCAGTACTTC
.	TRBV6-2/TRBV6-3	TRBJ1-6	.	CASTLHSGGSPLHF	TGTGCCAGCACCCTGCACAGTGGGGGATCACCCCTCCACTTT
.	TRBV20-1	TRBJ1-5	.	CSARSTPSQGASNQPQHF	TGCAGTGCTAGAAGTACGCCTTCGCAGGGAGCAAGCAATCAGCCCCAGCATTTT
.	TRBV20-1	TRBJ1-2	.	CSAREQGDGGYTF	TGCAGTGCTAGAGAGCAGGGAGATGGAGGCTACACCTTC
.	TRBV20-1	TRBJ2-7	.	CSAVGGLIYEQYF	TGCAGTGCCGTTGGGGGGCTTATCTACGAGCAGTACTTC
few	TRBV2	TRBJ1-1	.	CASQGAGLNTEAFF	TGTGCCAGCCAAGGGGCAGGGCTGAACACTGAAGCTTTCTTT
few	TRBV19	TRBJ2-7	.	CASRSRDYEQYF	TGTGCCAGTAGATCCAGGGACTACGAGCAGTACTTC
.	TRBV20-1	TRBJ1-2	.	CSARDYGDGGDYGYTF	TGCAGTGCTAGAGATTATGGGGACGGGGGTGACTATGGCTACACCTTC
.	TRBV11-2	TRBJ1-6	.	CASTLAWGESPLRF	TGTGCCAGCACCCTTGCCTGGGGGGAATCACCCCTCCGCTTT
many	TRBV28	TRBJ1-1	TRBD1	CASSLDNRGAAEAFF	TGTGCCAGCAGTTTGGACAACAGGGGCGCCGCTGAAGCTTTCTTT
.	TRBV5-1	TRBJ1-3	.	CASSLLGQGTIYF	TGCGCCAGCAGCTTGTTGGGTCAAGGCACCATATATTTT
few	TRBV4-2	TRBJ2-2	TRBD2	CASSRTSPDTGELFF	TGTGCCAGCAGCAGGACTAGCCCGGACACCGGGGAGCTGTTTTTT
.	TRBV4-3	TRBJ1-1	.	CASSQDSRGSKAFF	TGCGCCAGCAGCCAAGATAGTAGGGGGAGTAAAGCTTTCTTT
.	TRBV28	TRBJ2-1	TRBD2	CASSLSTSGSLDEQFF	TGTGCCAGCAGTTTATCGACTAGCGGGAGCCTGGATGAGCAGTTCTTC
many	TRBV12-3/TRBV12-4	TRBJ1-5	.	CASSPTRGGDQPQHF	TGTGCCAGCAGCCCTACCCGGGGGGGGGATCAGCCCCAGCATTTT
many	TRBV4-1	TRBJ1-5	.	CASSQAEYSNQPQHF	TGCGCCAGCAGCCAAGCAGAATATAGCAATCAGCCCCAGCATTTT
few	TRBV10-1	TRBJ2-1	.	CASSDRGPYNEQFF	TGCGCCAGCAGTGACAGGGGACCCTACAATGAGCAGTTCTTC
.	TRBV4-3	TRBJ1-4	.	CASSQDLGRANEKLFF	TGCGCCAGCAGCCAAGATCTGGGTAGAGCTAATGAAAAACTGTTTTTT
.	TRBV6-1	TRBJ2-3	.	CVSSGLGVATDTQYF	TGTGTCAGCAGTGGTCTGGGAGTGGCCACAGATACGCAGTATTTT
.	TRBV11-1	TRBJ2-3	.	CASSSRGGSTDTQYF	TGTGCCAGCAGCTCCAGGGGTGGGTCCACAGATACGCAGTATTTT
.	TRBV27	TRBJ1-2	.	CASSPFSRDSYGYTF	TGTGCCAGCAGTCCATTTTCCAGGGATAGCTATGGCTACACCTTC
few	TRBV29-1	TRBJ2-5	TRBD2	CSVVMASGFPRETQYF	TGCAGCGTTGTTATGGCTAGCGGGTTTCCGAGGGAGACCCAGTACTTC
.	TRBV5-1	TRBJ1-2	TRBD1	CASSVKSGQATSGGYTF	TGCGCCAGCAGCGTGAAATCGGGACAGGCCACTTCGGGTGGCTACACCTTC
medium-sized	TRBV30	TRBJ2-7	TRBD2	CAWSRGTSGGAKQYF	TGTGCCTGGAGCCGCGGGACTAGCGGGGGGGCGAAGCAGTACTTC